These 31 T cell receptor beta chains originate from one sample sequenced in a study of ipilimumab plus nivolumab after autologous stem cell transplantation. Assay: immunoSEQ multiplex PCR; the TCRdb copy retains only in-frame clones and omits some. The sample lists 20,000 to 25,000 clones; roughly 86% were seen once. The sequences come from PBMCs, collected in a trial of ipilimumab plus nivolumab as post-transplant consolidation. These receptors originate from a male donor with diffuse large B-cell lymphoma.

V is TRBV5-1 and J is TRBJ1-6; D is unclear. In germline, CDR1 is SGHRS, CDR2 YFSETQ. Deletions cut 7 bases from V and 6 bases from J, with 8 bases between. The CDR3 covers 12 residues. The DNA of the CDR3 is TGCGCCAGCCCGGATACTAATTCACCCCTCCACTTT. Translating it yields CASPDTNSPLHF.

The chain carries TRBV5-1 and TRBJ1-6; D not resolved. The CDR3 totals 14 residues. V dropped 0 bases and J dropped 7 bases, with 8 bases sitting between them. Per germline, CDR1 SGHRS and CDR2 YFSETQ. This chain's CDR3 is CASSLGEVNSPLHF. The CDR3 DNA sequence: TGCGCCAGCAGCTTGGGGGAGGTGAATTCACCCCTCCACTTT.

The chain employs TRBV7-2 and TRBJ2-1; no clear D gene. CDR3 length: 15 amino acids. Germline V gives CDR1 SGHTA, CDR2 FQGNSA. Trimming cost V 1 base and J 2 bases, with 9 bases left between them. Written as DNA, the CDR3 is TGTGCCAGCAGCTTAGTTGGGTCCCCCTACAATGAGCAGTTCTTC. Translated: CASSLVGSPYNEQFF.

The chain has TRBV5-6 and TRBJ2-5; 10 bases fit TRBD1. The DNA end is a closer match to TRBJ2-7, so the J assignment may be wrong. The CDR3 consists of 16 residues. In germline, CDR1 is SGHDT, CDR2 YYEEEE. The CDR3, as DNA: TGTGCCAGCATCCGAACCGGGACAGGGGCTTTATACGAGCAGTACTTC. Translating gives CASIRTGTGALYEQYF.

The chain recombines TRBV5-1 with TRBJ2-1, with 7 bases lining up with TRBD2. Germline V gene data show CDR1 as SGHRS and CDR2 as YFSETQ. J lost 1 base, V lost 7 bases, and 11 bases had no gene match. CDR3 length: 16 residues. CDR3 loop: CASRRGDGGSYNEQFF. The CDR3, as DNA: TGCGCCAGCCGCCGGGGGGACGGGGGGTCCTACAATGAGCAGTTCTTC.

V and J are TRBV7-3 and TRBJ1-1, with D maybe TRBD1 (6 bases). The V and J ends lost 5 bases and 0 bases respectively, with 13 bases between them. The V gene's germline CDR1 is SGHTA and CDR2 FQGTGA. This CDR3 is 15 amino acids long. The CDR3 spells CASSLTGGLNTEAFF. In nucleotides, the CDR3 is TGTGCCAGCAGCCTTACGGGGGGCCTGAACACTGAAGCTTTCTTT.

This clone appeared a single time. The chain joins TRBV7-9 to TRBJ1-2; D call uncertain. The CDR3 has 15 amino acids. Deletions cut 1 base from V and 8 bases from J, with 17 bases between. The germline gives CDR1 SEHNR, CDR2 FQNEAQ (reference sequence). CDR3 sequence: CASSLGGVMMGGYTF. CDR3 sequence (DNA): TGTGCCAGCAGCTTAGGTGGGGTTATGATGGGCGGCTACACCTTC.

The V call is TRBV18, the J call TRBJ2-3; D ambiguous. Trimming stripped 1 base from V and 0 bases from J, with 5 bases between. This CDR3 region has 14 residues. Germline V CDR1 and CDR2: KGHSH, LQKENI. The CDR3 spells CASSPLQSTDTQYF. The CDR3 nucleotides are TGTGCCAGCTCACCACTCCAAAGCACAGATACGCAGTATTTT.

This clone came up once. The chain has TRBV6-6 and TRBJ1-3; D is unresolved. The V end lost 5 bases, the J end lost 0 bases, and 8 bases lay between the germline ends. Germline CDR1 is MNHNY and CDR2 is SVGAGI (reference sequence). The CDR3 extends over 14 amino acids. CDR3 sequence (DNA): TGTGCCAGCAGTCCCGGGATCTCTGGAAACACCATATATTTT. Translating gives CASSPGISGNTIYF.

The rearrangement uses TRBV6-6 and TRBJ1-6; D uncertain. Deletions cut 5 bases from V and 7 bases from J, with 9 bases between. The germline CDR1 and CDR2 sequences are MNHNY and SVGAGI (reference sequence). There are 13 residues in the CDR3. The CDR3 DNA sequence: TGTGCCAGCAGTCAAAGCCCCAATTCACCCCTCCACTTT. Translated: CASSQSPNSPLHF.

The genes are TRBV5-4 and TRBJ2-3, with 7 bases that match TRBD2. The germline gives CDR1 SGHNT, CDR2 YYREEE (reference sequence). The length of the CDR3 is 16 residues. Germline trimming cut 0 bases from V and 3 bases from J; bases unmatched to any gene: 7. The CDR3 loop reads CASSLVIGGGTDTQYF. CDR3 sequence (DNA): TGTGCCAGCAGCTTGGTAATCGGCGGGGGAACAGATACGCAGTATTTT.

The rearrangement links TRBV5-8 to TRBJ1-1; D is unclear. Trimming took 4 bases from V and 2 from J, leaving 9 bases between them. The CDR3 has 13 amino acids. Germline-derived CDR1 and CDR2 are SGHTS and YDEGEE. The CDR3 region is CASSARPNTEAFF. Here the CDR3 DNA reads TGTGCCAGCAGCGCCAGGCCAAACACTGAAGCTTTCTTT. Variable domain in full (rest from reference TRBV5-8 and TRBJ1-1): EAGVTQSPTHLIKTRGQQATLRCSPISGHTSVYWYQQALGLGLQFLLWYDEGEERNRGNFPPRFSGRQFPNYSSELNVNALELEDSALYLCASSARPNTEAFFGQGTRLTVV.

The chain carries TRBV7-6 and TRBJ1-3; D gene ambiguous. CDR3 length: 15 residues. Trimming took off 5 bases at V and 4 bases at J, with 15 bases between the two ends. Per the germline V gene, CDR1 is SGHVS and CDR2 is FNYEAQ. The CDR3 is CASSPSGRLGNTIYF. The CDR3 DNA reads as TGTGCCAGCAGCCCATCCGGACGGCTCGGAAACACCATATATTTT.

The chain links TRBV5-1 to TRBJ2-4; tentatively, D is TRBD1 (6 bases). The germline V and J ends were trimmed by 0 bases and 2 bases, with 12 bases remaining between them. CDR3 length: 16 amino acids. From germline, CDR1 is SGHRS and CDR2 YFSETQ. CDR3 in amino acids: CASSLDQGSTKNIQYF. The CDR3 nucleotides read TGCGCCAGCAGCTTGGATCAGGGGTCGACCAAAAACATTCAGTACTTC.

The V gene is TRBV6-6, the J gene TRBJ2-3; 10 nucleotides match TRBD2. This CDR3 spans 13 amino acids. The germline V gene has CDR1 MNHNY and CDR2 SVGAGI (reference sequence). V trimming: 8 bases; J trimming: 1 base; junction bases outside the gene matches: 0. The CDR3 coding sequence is TGTGCCAGCCTAGCGGGGGGCACAGATACGCAGTATTTT. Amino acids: CASLAGGTDTQYF.

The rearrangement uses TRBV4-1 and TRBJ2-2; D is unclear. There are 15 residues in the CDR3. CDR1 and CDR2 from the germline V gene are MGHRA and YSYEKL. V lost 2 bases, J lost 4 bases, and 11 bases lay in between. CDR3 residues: CASSQPGVGTGELFF. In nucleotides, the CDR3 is TGCGCCAGCAGCCAACCAGGAGTGGGCACCGGGGAGCTGTTTTTT.

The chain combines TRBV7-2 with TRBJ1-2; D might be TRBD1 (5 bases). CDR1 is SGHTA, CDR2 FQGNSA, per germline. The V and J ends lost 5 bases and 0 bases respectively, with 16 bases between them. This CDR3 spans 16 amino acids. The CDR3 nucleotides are TGTGCCAGCAGCCCCAACCCAGGGCCACCTAACTATGGCTACACCTTC. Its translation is CASSPNPGPPNYGYTF.

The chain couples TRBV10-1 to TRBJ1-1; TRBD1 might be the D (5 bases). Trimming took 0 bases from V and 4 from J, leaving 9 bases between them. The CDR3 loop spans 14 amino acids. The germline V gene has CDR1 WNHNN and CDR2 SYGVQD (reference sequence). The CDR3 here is CASSESGVLTEAFF. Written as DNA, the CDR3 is TGCGCCAGCAGTGAGTCGGGGGTCCTCACTGAAGCTTTCTTT.

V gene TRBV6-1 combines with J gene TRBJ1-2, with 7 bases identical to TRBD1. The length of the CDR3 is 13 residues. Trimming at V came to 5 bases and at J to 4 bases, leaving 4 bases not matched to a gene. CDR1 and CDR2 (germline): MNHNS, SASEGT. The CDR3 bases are TGTGCCAGCAGTTCAGACAGGGCCTATGGCTACACCTTC. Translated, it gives CASSSDRAYGYTF.

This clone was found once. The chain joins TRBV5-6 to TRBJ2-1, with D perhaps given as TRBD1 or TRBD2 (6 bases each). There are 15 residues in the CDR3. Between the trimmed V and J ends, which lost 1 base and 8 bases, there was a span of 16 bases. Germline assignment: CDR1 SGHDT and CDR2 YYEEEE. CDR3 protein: CASSLLRGRPDEQFF. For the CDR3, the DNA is TGTGCCAGCAGCTTGCTACGGGGGCGCCCCGATGAGCAGTTCTTC.

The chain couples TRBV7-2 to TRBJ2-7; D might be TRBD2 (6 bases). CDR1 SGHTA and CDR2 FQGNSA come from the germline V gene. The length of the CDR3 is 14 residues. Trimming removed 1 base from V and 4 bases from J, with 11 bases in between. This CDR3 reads CASSLGGLVYEQYF. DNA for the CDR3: TGTGCCAGCAGCTTAGGGGGACTGGTTTACGAGCAGTACTTC.

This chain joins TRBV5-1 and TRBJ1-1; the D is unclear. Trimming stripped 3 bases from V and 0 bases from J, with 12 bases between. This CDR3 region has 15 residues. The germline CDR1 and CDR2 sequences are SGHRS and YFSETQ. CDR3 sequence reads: CASSSNGELNTEAFF. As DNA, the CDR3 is TGCGCCAGCAGCTCTAACGGGGAGTTGAACACTGAAGCTTTCTTT.

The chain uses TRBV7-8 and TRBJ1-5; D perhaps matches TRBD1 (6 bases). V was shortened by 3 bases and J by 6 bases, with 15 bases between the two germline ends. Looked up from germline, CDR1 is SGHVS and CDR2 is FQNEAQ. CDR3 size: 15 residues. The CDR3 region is CASSLGEGVSQPQHF. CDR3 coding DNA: TGTGCCAGCAGCTTGGGGGAGGGGGTGTCTCAGCCCCAGCATTTT.

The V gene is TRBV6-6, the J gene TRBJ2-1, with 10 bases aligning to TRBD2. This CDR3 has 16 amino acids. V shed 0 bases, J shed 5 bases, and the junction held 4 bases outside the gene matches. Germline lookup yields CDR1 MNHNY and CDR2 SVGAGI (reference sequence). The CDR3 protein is CASSYSPAGGDNEQFF. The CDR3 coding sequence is TGTGCCAGCAGTTACTCGCCAGCGGGGGGGGACAATGAGCAGTTCTTC.

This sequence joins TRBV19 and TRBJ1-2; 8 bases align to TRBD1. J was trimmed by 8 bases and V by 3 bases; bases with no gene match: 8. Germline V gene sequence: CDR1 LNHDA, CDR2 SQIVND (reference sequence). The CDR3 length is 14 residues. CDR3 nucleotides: TGTGCCAGTAGTATTGTGGGACAGGATTGGGGCTACACCTTC. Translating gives CASSIVGQDWGYTF.

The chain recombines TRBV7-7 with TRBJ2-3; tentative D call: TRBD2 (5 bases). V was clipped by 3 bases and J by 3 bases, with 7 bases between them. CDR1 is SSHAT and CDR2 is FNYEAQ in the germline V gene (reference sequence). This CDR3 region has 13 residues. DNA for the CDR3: TGTGCCAGCAGCTTCGGGGAGACAGATACGCAGTATTTT. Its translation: CASSFGETDTQYF.

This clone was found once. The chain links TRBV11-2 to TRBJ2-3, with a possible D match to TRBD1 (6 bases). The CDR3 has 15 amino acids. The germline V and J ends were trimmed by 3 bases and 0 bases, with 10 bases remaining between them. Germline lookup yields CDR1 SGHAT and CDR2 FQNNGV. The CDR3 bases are TGTGCCAGCAGCTTTGGGGGCAGAAGCACAGATACGCAGTATTTT. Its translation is CASSFGGRSTDTQYF.

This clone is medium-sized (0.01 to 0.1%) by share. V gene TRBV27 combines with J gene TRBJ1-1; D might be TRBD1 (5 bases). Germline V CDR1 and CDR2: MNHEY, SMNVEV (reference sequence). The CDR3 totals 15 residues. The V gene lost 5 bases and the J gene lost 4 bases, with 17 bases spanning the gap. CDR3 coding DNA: TGTGCCAGCAGTCGTACAGGTTCCTCGGCCACTGAAGCTTTCTTT. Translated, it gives CASSRTGSSATEAFF.

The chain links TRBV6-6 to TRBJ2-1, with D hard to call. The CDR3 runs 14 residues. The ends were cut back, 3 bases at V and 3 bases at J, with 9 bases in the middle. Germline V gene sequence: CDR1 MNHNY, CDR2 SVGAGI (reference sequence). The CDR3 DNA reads TGTGCCAGCAGTTATTCGTTGATCTACAATGAGCAGTTCTTC. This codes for CASSYSLIYNEQFF.

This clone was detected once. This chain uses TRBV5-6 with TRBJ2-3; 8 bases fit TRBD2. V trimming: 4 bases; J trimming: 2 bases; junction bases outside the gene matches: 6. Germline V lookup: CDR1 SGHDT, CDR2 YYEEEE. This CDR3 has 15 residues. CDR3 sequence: CASSPAGGLTDTQYF. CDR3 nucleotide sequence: TGTGCCAGCAGCCCGGCGGGGGGCCTCACAGATACGCAGTATTTT.

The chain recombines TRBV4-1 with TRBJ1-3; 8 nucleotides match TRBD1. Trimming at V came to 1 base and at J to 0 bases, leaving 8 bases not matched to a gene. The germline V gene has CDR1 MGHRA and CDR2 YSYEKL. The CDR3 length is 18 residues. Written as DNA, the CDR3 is TGCGCCAGCAGCCAAGGGCCTCCCGGACAGGGCTCTGGAAACACCATATATTTT. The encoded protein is CASSQGPPGQGSGNTIYF.